Included here is one TCR beta chain sequence, with context. Its antigen specificity is not known. Qualities for individual bases were not recorded, and no much larger clone is one base off. PBMC libraries used mostly approximately 480 ng of input genomic DNA for deep sequencing, with six replicates per sample. The immunoSEQ hsTCRbeta kit was used to prepare TCRbeta libraries, following the manufacturer's instructions. The finished libraries were brought together in one pool at approximately 3 nM, which was then read using an Illumina NovaSeq 6000 S4 flow cell. The authors' pipeline ran thus. The immunoSEQ Analyzer handled quality control and preprocessing of the raw data. The analysis was limited to productive rearrangements, and each clonotype was defined by a unique CDR3 amino acid sequence. Repertoire clonality was estimated as the Gini-Simpson index, which was computed with the R package tcR. Student's t test was used to compare Gini indices, and Pearson correlation was used to assess associations with tumor size change. The table comes from immuneACCESS by way of TCRdb, which keeps in-frame sequences with V and J called. Part of the clones is missing from these tables; in studies checked, under half for an unresolved V gene and the rest for unknown reasons. That table gives V, J and clone size, and the DNA gave D and trimming. Within this sample are 68,000 or so clones, with 70% to 90% of them counted one time only. Clones ranked in the top ten supply roughly 3.4% of the sample.

The record originates from a study of neoadjuvant anti-PD-1 for oral cavity cancer (dated by TCRdb to about 2021). The study in broad terms: Before curative-intent surgical resection, most patients were given three to four biweekly doses of nivolumab at 3 mg/kg. Responders were defined as patients with complete response, partial response or stable disease by RECIST 1.1; non-responders were defined as patients with progression. Patients without progression received a fourth nivolumab dose around day 43 and underwent definitive surgical resection on days 50-56. There were 12 to 13 patients in the parent correlative cohort, and the response rate was less than 40%.

Read against the paper, the sample's time point label means: after neoadjuvant nivolumab, at surgical resection. None of the patients had received prior systemic or radiation treatment, and all were newly diagnosed with stage II-IVA oral cavity squamous cell carcinoma. Everyone in the cohort had locally advanced, HPV-negative oral cavity squamous cell carcinoma. No culture maintenance or expansion was done, as the peripheral blood mononuclear cells went straight to analysis. The samples were drawn from a longitudinal correlative study tied to a single-arm phase II trial testing neoadjuvant nivolumab in oral cavity squamous cell carcinoma. Subject-matched pre- and post-treatment PBMCs and tumors from three responders and three non-responders underwent genomic DNA-based TCRbeta sequencing. Peripheral blood mononuclear cells were collected once before nivolumab treatment and again after treatment, at the time of surgery. The Maxwell RSC DNA from Cells kit was used to isolate genomic DNA from PBMCs.

Taken from cysteine to phenylalanine, the CDR3 has 13 residues. Solely the CDR3 DNA is kept, with 39 bases framed from the first base. From the germline V gene, CDR1 is MRHNA and CDR2 is SNTAGT. The trim is 5 bases for V and 6 bases for J, with a gap of 13 bases between the germline ends. Findings and caveats that apply to the study as a whole: A higher pretreatment blood Treg/Th17 ratio correlated with both higher pretreatment blood TCRbeta clonality and lower post-treatment tumor TCRbeta clonality. After neoadjuvant nivolumab, non-responders showed significantly higher T cell clonality (Gini index) in PBMCs than responders did. Only a few patients per response group were included in the TCR analyses, and the authors called for validation in larger cohorts.

Sample: PBMCs, taken after nivolumab (anti-PD-1) treatment. The receptor chain draws on TRBV6-4 and TRBJ1-1, with a weak D call of TRBD1 (6 bases match). The receptor's source is a person aged 35 to 85 with oral cavity squamous cell carcinoma. The nucleotide sequence is given as TGTGCCAGCAGTTCGGAAGGGGGAGCTGAAGCTTTCTTT. Translated, it gives CASSSEGGAEAFF.